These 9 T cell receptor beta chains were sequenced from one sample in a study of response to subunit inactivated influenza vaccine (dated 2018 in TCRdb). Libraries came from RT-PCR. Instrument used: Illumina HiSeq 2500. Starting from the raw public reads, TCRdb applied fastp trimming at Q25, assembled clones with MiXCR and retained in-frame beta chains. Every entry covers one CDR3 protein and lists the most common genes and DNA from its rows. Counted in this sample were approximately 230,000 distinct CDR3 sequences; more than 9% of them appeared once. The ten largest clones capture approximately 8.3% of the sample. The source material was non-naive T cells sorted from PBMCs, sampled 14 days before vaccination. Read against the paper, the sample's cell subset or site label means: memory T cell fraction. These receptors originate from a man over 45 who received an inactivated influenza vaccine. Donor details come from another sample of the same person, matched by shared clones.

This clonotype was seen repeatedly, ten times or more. The CDR3: CASSYQTGLAGGPSSYNEQFF. In DNA, the CDR3 is TGTGCCAGCAGTTACCAAACGGGACTAGCGGGAGGGCCGAGCTCCTACAATGAGCAGTTCTTC. This chain connects TRBV6-2 or TRBV6-3 to TRBJ2-1; 16 nucleotides agree with TRBD2. CDR3 length: 21 residues. In germline, CDR1 is MNHEY, CDR2 SVGEGT. Losses at the gene ends were 2 bases for V and 0 bases for J; bases not matched to a gene: 10.

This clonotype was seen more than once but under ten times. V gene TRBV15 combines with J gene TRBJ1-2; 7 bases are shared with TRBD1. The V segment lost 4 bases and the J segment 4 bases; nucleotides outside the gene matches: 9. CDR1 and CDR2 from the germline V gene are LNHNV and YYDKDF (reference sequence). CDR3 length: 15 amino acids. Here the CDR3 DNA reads TGTGCCACCAGCAAACGACAGGGATACCCCTATGGCTACACCTTC. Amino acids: CATSKRQGYPYGYTF.

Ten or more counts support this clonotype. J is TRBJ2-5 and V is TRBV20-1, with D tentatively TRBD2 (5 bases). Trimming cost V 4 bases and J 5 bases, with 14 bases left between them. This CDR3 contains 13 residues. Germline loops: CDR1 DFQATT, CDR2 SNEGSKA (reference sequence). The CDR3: CSAMVASSETQYF. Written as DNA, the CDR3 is TGCAGTGCTATGGTTGCTAGCAGTGAGACCCAGTACTTC.

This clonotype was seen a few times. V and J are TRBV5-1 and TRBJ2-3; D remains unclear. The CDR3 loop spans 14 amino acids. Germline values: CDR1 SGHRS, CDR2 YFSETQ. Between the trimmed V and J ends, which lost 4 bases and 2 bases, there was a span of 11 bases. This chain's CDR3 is CASSLQTDTDTQYF. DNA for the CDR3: TGCGCCAGCAGCCTACAGACCGACACAGATACGCAGTATTTT.

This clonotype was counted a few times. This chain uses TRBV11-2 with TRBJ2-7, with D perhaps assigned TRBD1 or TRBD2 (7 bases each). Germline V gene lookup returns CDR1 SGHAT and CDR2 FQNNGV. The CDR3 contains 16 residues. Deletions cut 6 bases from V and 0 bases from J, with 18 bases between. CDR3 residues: CASSREGARLSYEQYF. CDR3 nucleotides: TGTGCCAGCAGTAGGGAGGGGGCCCGACTCTCCTACGAGCAGTACTTC.

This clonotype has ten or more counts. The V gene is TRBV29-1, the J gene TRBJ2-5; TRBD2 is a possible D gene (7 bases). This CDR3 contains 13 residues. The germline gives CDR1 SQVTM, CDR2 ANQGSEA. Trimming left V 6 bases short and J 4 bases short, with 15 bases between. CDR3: CSVLQAGAETQYF. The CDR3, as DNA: TGCAGCGTCCTACAGGCGGGGGCAGAGACCCAGTACTTC.

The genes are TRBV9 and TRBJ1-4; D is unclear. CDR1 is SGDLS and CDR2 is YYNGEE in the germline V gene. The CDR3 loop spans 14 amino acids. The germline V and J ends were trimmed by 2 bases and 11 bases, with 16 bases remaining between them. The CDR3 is CASSVAGLDDKLFF. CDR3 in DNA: TGTGCCAGCAGCGTTGCCGGGCTTGACGATAAACTGTTTTTT. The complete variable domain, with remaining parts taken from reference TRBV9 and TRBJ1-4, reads DSGVTQTPKHLITATGQRVTLRCSPRSGDLSVYWYQQSLDQGLQFLIQYYNGEERAKGNILERFSAQQFPDLHSELNLSSLELGDSALYFCASSVAGLDDKLFFGSGTQLSVL.

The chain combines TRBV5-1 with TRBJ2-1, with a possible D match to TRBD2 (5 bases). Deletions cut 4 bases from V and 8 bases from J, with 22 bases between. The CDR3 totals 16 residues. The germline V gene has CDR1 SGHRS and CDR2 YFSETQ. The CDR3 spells CASSAPTETPGDEQFF. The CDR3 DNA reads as TGCGCCAGCAGCGCGCCAACTGAAACCCCCGGGGATGAGCAGTTCTTC.

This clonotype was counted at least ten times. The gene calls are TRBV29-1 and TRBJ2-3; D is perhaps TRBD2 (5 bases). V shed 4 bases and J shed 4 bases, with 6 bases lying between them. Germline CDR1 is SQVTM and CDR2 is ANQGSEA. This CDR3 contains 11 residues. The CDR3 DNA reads TGCAGCGTTGGAGGGTCAGATACGCAGTATTTT. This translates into CSVGGSDTQYF.